Listed below are T cell receptor beta chains from one sample, sequenced in a study of shared clonotypes between healthy human individuals. Generated by immunoSEQ multiplex PCR, the TCRdb table keeps only in-frame clones and is missing some. The sample lists about 1 million clones, roughly 75% occurring once. Specimen: memory CD4+ T cells sorted from blood. These receptors were taken from a man between 18 and 29 years old in good health. Each CDR3 is given with its conserved first and last residue.

TRBV28	TRBJ1-1	CASVYLGDTEAFF
TRBV2	TRBJ2-3	CASRGLEGSDTQYF
TRBV7-2	TRBJ1-5	CASSAHFNQPQHF
TRBV7-4	TRBJ1-3	CASSGTGRRNTIYF
TRBV5-4	TRBJ2-5	CASSLPSRGGETQYF
TRBV13	TRBJ1-1	CASSTSPEWNTEAFF
TRBV2	TRBJ1-3	CASGVSSGNTIYF
TRBV30	TRBJ2-7	CALEGGTYEQYF
TRBV30	TRBJ1-1	CAWSVQRGTEAFF
TRBV5-1	TRBJ2-4	CASSSPGLAGGPSAKNIQYF
TRBV11-2	TRBJ2-2	CASSQGVGHTGELFF
TRBV7-6	TRBJ2-7	CASSLAWQSYEQYF
TRBV9	TRBJ2-6	CASSVRDAYPGANVLTF
TRBV6-5	TRBJ2-1	CASSRDWSEQFF
TRBV5-1	TRBJ2-7	CASSLGWDRGSYEQYF
TRBV5-1	TRBJ2-7	CASSLQPNYEQYF
TRBV30	TRBJ2-2	CAWSRDRTSGGSVAGELFF
TRBV9	TRBJ2-2	CASSVGLLGPNTGELFF
TRBV7-2	TRBJ2-7	CASSLTGGLRYEQYF
TRBV11-2	TRBJ2-1	CASSSRTSGTGEEQFF
TRBV5-8	TRBJ1-1	CASIGGTEAFF
TRBV6-1	TRBJ1-5	CASSEFAGLNRHQPQHF
TRBV7-2	TRBJ2-1	CASSLGRAGGRGEQFF
TRBV5-1	TRBJ2-7	CASTGTESYEQYF
TRBV30	TRBJ1-2	CACPHLYYGYTF
TRBV6-5	TRBJ1-2	CASSLQGGASGYTF
TRBV30	TRBJ2-7	CAWSVGGGAYEQYF
TRBV6-6	TRBJ2-3	CASSYDPAGPGYF